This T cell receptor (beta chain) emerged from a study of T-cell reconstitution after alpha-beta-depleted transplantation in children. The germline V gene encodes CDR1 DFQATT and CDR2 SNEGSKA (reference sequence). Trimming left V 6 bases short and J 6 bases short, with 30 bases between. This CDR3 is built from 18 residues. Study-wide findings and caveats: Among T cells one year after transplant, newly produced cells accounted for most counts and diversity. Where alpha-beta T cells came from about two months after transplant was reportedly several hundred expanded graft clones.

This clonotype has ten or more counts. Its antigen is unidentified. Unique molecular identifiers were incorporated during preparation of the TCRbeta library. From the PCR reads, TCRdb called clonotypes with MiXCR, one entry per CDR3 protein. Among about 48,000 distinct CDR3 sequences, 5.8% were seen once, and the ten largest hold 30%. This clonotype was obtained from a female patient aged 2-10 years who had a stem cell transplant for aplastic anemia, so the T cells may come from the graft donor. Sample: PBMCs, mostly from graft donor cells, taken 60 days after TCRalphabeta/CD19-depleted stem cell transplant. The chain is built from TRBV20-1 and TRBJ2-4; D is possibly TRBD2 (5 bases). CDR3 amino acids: CSARRRTRTDYTRNIQYF. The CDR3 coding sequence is TGCAGTGCGAGACGGCGCACACGGACCGACTACACAAGAAACATTCAGTACTTC.